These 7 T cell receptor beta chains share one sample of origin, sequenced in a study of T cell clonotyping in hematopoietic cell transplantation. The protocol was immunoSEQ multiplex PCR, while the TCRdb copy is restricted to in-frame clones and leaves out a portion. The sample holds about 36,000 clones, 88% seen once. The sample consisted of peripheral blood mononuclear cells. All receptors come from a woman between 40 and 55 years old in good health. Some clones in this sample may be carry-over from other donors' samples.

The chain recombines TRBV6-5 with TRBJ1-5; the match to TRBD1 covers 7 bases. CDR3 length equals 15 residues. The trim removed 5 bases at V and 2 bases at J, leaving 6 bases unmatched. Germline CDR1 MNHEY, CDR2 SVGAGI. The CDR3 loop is CASSLNGQGNQPQHF. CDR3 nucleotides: TGTGCCAGCAGTCTCAATGGACAGGGCAATCAGCCCCAGCATTTT.

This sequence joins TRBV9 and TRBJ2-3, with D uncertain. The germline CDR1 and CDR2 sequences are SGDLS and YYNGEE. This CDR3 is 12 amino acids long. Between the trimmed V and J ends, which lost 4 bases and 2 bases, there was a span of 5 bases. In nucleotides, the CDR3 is TGTGCCAGCAGCTCTCTCACAGATACGCAGTATTTT. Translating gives CASSSLTDTQYF. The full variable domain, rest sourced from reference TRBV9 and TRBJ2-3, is DSGVTQTPKHLITATGQRVTLRCSPRSGDLSVYWYQQSLDQGLQFLIQYYNGEERAKGNILERFSAQQFPDLHSELNLSSLELGDSALYFCASSSLTDTQYFGPGTRLTVL.

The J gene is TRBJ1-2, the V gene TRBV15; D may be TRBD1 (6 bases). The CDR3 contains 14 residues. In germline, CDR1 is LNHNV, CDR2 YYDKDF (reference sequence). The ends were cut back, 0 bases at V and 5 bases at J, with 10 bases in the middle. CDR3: CATSRDRTAYGYTF. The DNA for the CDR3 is TGTGCCACCAGCAGAGATCGGACAGCGTATGGCTACACCTTC.

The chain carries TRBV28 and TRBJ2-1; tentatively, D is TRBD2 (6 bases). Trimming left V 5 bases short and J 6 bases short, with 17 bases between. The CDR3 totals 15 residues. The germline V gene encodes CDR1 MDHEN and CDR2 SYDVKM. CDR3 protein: CASSGKRVALNEQFF. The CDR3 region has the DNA TGTGCCAGCAGTGGGAAGCGGGTGGCTCTCAATGAGCAGTTCTTC.

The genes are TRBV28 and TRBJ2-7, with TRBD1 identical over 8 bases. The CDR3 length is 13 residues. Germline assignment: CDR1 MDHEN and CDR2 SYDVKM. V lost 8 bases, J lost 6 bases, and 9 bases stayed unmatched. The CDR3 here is CASSIGQGGEQYF. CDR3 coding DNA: TGTGCCAGCTCGATTGGACAGGGTGGCGAGCAGTACTTC.

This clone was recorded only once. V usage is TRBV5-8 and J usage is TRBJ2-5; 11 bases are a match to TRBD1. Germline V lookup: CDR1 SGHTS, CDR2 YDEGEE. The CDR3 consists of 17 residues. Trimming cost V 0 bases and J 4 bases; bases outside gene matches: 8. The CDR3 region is CASSLALGQGARETQYF. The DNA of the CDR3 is TGTGCCAGCAGCTTGGCCCTCGGACAGGGGGCGAGAGAGACCCAGTACTTC.

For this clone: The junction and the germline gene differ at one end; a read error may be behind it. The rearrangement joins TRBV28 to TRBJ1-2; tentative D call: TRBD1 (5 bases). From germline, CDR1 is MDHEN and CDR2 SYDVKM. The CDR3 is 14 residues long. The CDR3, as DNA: TGTGCCAGCAGTTTATCCAGGGCCCCGGGCGGCTACATCTTC. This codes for CASSLSRAPGGYIF.